The 18 T cell receptor beta chains in this list originate from one sample, sequenced in a study of spatial heterogeneity in lung cancer. Time point specified: sample taken at primary tumor resection. A single record per CDR3 protein comes from TCRdb applying MiXCR to the 5' RACE reads. The sample comprises roughly 40,000 distinct CDR3 sequences, 6.8% of which are singletons, and about 39% rests with the top ten. This specimen consisted of PBMCs, obtained at surgery. All receptors derive from a female donor with early-stage non-small cell lung cancer.

Ten or more counts support this clonotype. The chain uses TRBV2 and TRBJ2-7; D gene ambiguous. Germline V lookup: CDR1 SNHLY, CDR2 FYNNEI. V was pared by 3 bases and J by 0 bases, with 12 bases between. This CDR3 is built from 15 residues. The CDR3 loop reads CASSDGRRSSYEQYF. CDR3 nucleotide sequence: TGTGCCAGCAGTGACGGCAGGCGATCCTCCTACGAGCAGTACTTC.

This clonotype occurred many times. V is TRBV23-1 and J is TRBJ1-5; tentatively, D is TRBD1 (5 bases). TRBV23-1 is placed among ORFs of uncertain function. V was pared by 2 bases and J by 6 bases, with 8 bases between. The CDR3 spans 13 residues. The CDR3 reads CASSQNRFQPQHF. DNA of the CDR3: TGCGCCAGCAGTCAAAACAGGTTTCAGCCCCAGCATTTT.

This clonotype was observed many times. The chain carries TRBV20-1 and TRBJ2-3; perhaps TRBD2 as D (7 bases). CDR1 DFQATT and CDR2 SNEGSKA come from the germline V gene (reference sequence). V was clipped by 5 bases and J by 0 bases, with 15 bases between them. The CDR3 totals 15 residues. DNA for the CDR3: TGCAGTGCTCGCAATCCGGGGGGCAGCACAGATACGCAGTATTTT. Its protein product is CSARNPGGSTDTQYF.

In this sample, this clonotype turned up many times. This sequence joins TRBV15 and TRBJ2-5; no reliable D call. Deletions cut 1 base from V and 1 base from J, with 7 bases between. CDR1 is LNHNV, CDR2 YYDKDF, per germline (reference sequence). The CDR3 sequence is 14 residues long. CDR3 amino acids: CATSRGLTQETQYF. CDR3 DNA sequence: TGTGCCACCAGCAGAGGACTTACCCAAGAGACCCAGTACTTC.

There are a few counts of this clonotype. The chain employs TRBV27 and TRBJ2-3; the D gene could be TRBD1 or TRBD2 (5 bases each). CDR1 is MNHEY and CDR2 is SMNVEV in the germline V gene (reference sequence). The CDR3 is 13 amino acids. The V gene lost 7 bases and the J gene lost 4 bases, with 12 bases spanning the gap. CDR3 sequence (DNA): TGTGCCAGCATGATGAGGGGCCCAGATACGCAGTATTTT. Its translation is CASMMRGPDTQYF.

This clonotype was counted many times. The rearrangement uses TRBV3-1 and TRBJ2-5; possibly TRBD1 or TRBD2 for D (5 bases each). This CDR3 contains 13 residues. V shed 7 bases and J shed 7 bases, with 16 bases lying between them. CDR1 is LGHDT and CDR2 is YNNKEL in the germline V gene (reference sequence). The CDR3 here is CASNLGVQGTQYF. The CDR3 DNA follows: TGTGCCAGCAACCTCGGGGTCCAGGGGACCCAGTACTTC.

This clonotype was counted many times. CDR3 sequence reads: CASSLRDGSNQPQHF. The CDR3 DNA is TGTGCCAGCAGCCTCCGGGACGGAAGCAATCAGCCCCAGCATTTT. This chain connects TRBV12-3 or TRBV12-4 to TRBJ1-5; TRBD1 is a possible D gene (5 bases). Trimming stripped 6 bases from V and 1 base from J, with 13 bases between. The CDR3 consists of 15 residues.

Comment on this clonotype: This may be a read error, as it is one base from a much larger clone. The gene calls are TRBV3-1 and TRBJ2-7; tentatively, D is TRBD2 (6 bases). Germline assignment: CDR1 LGHDT and CDR2 YNNKEL (reference sequence). The V end lost 4 bases, the J end lost 0 bases, and 13 bases lay between the germline ends. The CDR3 contains 15 residues. DNA for the CDR3: TGTGCCAGCAGCCCCACTAGCTGGGACTCCTACGAGCAGTACTTC. Translating it yields CASSPTSWDSYEQYF.

This clonotype was counted a few times. The gene calls are TRBV7-6 and TRBJ1-6; D not resolved. Trimming pared 8 bases from V and 6 bases from J, leaving 11 bases between. The germline CDR1 and CDR2 sequences are SGHVS and FNYEAQ. This CDR3 is 13 amino acids long. The CDR3 loop reads CASSIGVNSPLHF. The CDR3 DNA reads as TGTGCCAGCTCGATTGGGGTTAATTCACCCCTCCACTTT.

The chain employs TRBV12-3 or TRBV12-4 and TRBJ1-4; no clear D. The CDR3 is made up of 14 amino acids. Trimming took 1 base from V and 8 from J, leaving 11 bases between them. CDR3 residues: CASSLGGTREKLFF. Here the CDR3 DNA reads TGTGCCAGCAGTTTAGGCGGCACGAGAGAAAAACTGTTTTTT.

The genes are TRBV20-1 and TRBJ2-1, with 12 bases lining up with TRBD2. The germline V gene has CDR1 DFQATT and CDR2 SNEGSKA (reference sequence). This CDR3 has 17 residues. The V segment lost 0 bases and the J segment 1 base; nucleotides outside the gene matches: 4. The CDR3 coding sequence is TGCAGTGCTAGAGATCCGACTAGCGGGGGTTCCTACAATGAGCAGTTCTTC. Translating it yields CSARDPTSGGSYNEQFF.

The V gene is TRBV2, the J gene TRBJ1-1; D possibly corresponds to TRBD1 (5 bases). Deletions cut 10 bases from V and 1 base from J, with 19 bases between. The CDR3 extends over 15 amino acids. CDR1 SNHLY and CDR2 FYNNEI come from the germline V gene. The CDR3 nucleotides are TGTGCCACTCAGTCACAGGTGGTGCAGAACACTGAAGCTTTCTTT. Amino acids: CATQSQVVQNTEAFF.

There are a few counts of this clonotype. V is TRBV28 and J is TRBJ1-5; 9 bases line up with TRBD1. V dropped 5 bases and J dropped 2; count of bases not matched to a gene: 4. The CDR3 runs 15 residues. CDR1 and CDR2 (germline): MDHEN, SYDVKM. The chain's CDR3 is CASSKDRGGNQPQHF. The CDR3 coding sequence is TGTGCCAGCAGTAAGGACAGGGGAGGCAATCAGCCCCAGCATTTT.

There are many counts of this clonotype. The V call is TRBV15, the J call TRBJ2-3; D gene ambiguous. Trimming cost V 2 bases and J 3 bases, with 3 bases left between them. The CDR3 has 12 residues. Germline values: CDR1 LNHNV, CDR2 YYDKDF (reference sequence). The CDR3 reads CATSRTTDTQYF. CDR3 DNA sequence: TGTGCCACCAGCAGAACTACAGATACGCAGTATTTT.

This clonotype showed up just a few times. The chain employs TRBV27 and TRBJ1-2; 8 nucleotides match TRBD1. The CDR3 runs to 13 residues. The V gene end was trimmed by 3 bases and the J gene end by 8 bases; junction bases not matched to a gene: 5. Looked up from germline, CDR1 is MNHEY and CDR2 is SMNVEV (reference sequence). The CDR3 DNA reads TGTGCCAGCAGTTTGAAGGACAGGGACGGCTACACCTTC. Translating gives CASSLKDRDGYTF.

There are a few counts of this clonotype. One junction end does not reproduce the germline sequence, and a read error may be involved. This chain connects TRBV7-2 to TRBJ2-2, with 12 nucleotides matching TRBD2. The CDR3 consists of 16 residues. Germline assignment: CDR1 SGHTA and CDR2 FQGNSA. The CDR3 sequence: CASSLAGGRSTGELFF. The DNA for the CDR3 is TGTGCCAGCAGCCTAGCGGGGGGGCGGAGCACCGGGGAGCTGTTTTTT.

This clonotype showed up just once. The CDR3 end shows no conserved phenylalanine or tryptophan, and so a read error is likely. The V and J genes are TRBV7-6 and TRBJ2-1; 12 bases are a match to TRBD2. The CDR3 contains 16 residues. The germline CDR1 and CDR2 sequences are SGHVS and FNYEAQ. J was trimmed by 8 bases and V by 7 bases; bases with no gene match: 12. CDR3 sequence (DNA): TGTGCCAGCACCCCCCTAGCGGGGGGGCCTTTCCATGAGCAGTTCCTC. It codes for CASTPLAGGPFHEQFL.

This clonotype was seen many times. This chain links TRBV4-1 with TRBJ1-5; D remains unclear. Trimming pared 0 bases from V and 1 base from J, leaving 13 bases between. The CDR3 spans 17 residues. Germline CDR1 is MGHRA and CDR2 is YSYEKL. CDR3: CASSQETPIGSNQPQHF. CDR3 DNA sequence: TGCGCCAGCAGCCAAGAGACGCCCATCGGGAGCAATCAGCCCCAGCATTTT.